Shown below are 12 T cell receptor beta chains from a single sample sequenced in a study of blood T cell repertoires in COVID-19. Measured with immunoSEQ multiplex PCR; TCRdb has only the in-frame clones, and not every one. Of approximately 89,000 clones detected, roughly 80% appear once; the ten largest clones hold roughly 50%. The sample taken for sequencing was peripheral blood. The source is a human donor in a cohort sampled during active COVID-19.

A single count supports this clone. This chain links TRBV27 with TRBJ2-5, with 9 bases fitting TRBD1. The CDR3 extends over 14 amino acids. Germline trimming cut 6 bases from V and 1 base from J; bases unmatched to any gene: 3. Germline V CDR1 and CDR2: MNHEY, SMNVEV (reference sequence). The CDR3 DNA reads as TGTGCCAGCAGGGGGACAGGGCCCCAAGAGACCCAGTACTTC. Protein: CASRGTGPQETQYF.

The chain employs TRBV7-2 and TRBJ2-3, with 14 bases lining up with TRBD2. The length of the CDR3 is 19 residues. V shed 4 bases, J shed 5 bases, and the junction held 14 bases outside the gene matches. Germline V gives CDR1 SGHTA, CDR2 FQGNSA. This CDR3 is CASSSPTRLAGGDGDTQYF. The CDR3 bases are TGTGCCAGCAGCTCACCTACACGACTAGCGGGAGGGGATGGAGATACGCAGTATTTT.

CDR3 sequence reads: CASSGELRGQLINTIYF. DNA of the CDR3: TGTGCCAGCAGCGGAGAGTTACGGGGACAACTAATCAACACCATATATTTT. V gene TRBV9 combines with J gene TRBJ1-3; TRBD1 is a possible D gene (6 bases). The CDR3 is made up of 17 amino acids. V dropped 3 bases and J dropped 7 bases, with 23 bases sitting between them. Germline CDR1 reads SGDLS; CDR2 reads YYNGEE.

The rearrangement uses TRBV7-9 and TRBJ2-3; TRBD2 matches at 7 bases. V lost 5 bases, J lost 2 bases, and 10 bases stayed unmatched. The CDR3 is 16 residues long. The V gene's germline CDR1 is SEHNR and CDR2 FQNEAQ (reference sequence). CDR3 loop: CASSPGGIRPTDTQYF. The CDR3, as DNA: TGTGCCAGCAGCCCCGGGGGGATCAGGCCCACAGATACGCAGTATTTT.

The chain uses TRBV19 and TRBJ2-1; the D gene is possibly TRBD2 (5 bases). The CDR3 has 14 amino acids. From germline, CDR1 is LNHDA and CDR2 SQIVND (reference sequence). Trimming cost V 7 bases and J 5 bases, with 15 bases left between them. The CDR3 nucleotides read TGTGCCAGTACCTCGGGGTGGGCCAACAATGAGCAGTTCTTC. Protein: CASTSGWANNEQFF.

This clone was picked up one time. The chain employs TRBV9 and TRBJ2-2, with TRBD2 matching 9 bases. The trim removed 1 base at V and 6 bases at J, leaving 7 bases unmatched. CDR3 length: 16 residues. From germline, CDR1 is SGDLS and CDR2 YYNGEE. CDR3 DNA sequence: TGTGCCAGCAGCGTATCCAGCGGGAGGCTCGCCGGGGAGCTGTTTTTT. The encoded protein is CASSVSSGRLAGELFF.

This sequence joins TRBV7-6 and TRBJ2-7; 8 positions match TRBD1. The V and J ends lost 4 bases and 2 bases, in that order; junction bases with no gene match: 7. The CDR3 is made up of 15 amino acids. From germline, CDR1 is SGHVS and CDR2 FNYEAQ. The CDR3 reads CASSSAGTGAYEQYF. The CDR3 DNA reads as TGTGCCAGCAGCTCGGCCGGGACAGGCGCCTACGAGCAGTACTTC.

This chain links TRBV27 with TRBJ1-1; 7 bases line up with TRBD1. Germline V gene data show CDR1 as MNHEY and CDR2 as SMNVEV (reference sequence). The V gene end was trimmed by 6 bases and the J gene end by 2 bases; junction bases not matched to a gene: 6. This CDR3 is built from 14 residues. The CDR3: CASRGQNSNTEAFF. The DNA for the CDR3 is TGTGCCAGCAGGGGACAGAACTCAAACACTGAAGCTTTCTTT.

V and J are TRBV5-1 and TRBJ2-5, with D hard to call. The V end was cut by 2 bases, the J end by 3 bases, with 8 bases between. Germline-derived CDR1 and CDR2 are SGHRS and YFSETQ. This CDR3 spans 13 amino acids. The CDR3 here is CASSFWQEETQYF. Here the CDR3 DNA reads TGCGCCAGCAGCTTTTGGCAGGAAGAGACCCAGTACTTC.

This clone showed up just once. V is TRBV9 and J is TRBJ2-6; 7 nucleotides agree with TRBD2. Looked up from germline, CDR1 is SGDLS and CDR2 is YYNGEE. V was clipped by 3 bases and J by 2 bases; unmatched bases: 5. CDR3 length: 16 residues. The CDR3 region has the DNA TGTGCCAGCAGCGGAAGCGGGGTGACTGGGGCCAACGTCCTGACTTTC. The encoded protein is CASSGSGVTGANVLTF.

The CDR3: CASTPGQRFEGLFF. Here the CDR3 DNA reads TGTGCCAGTACCCCGGGACAGAGGTTTGAAGGTCTGTTTTTT. The V call is TRBV19, the J call TRBJ1-4, with 7 bases matching TRBD1. V lost 7 bases to trimming and J lost 14 bases; unmatched junction nucleotides: 16. The CDR3 contains 14 residues. Germline V lookup: CDR1 LNHDA, CDR2 SQIVND (reference sequence). The full variable domain, completed using reference TRBV19 and TRBJ1-4, is DGGITQSPKYLFRKEGQNVTLSCEQNLNHDAMYWYRQDPGQGLRLIYYSQIVNDFQKGDIAEGYSVSREKKESFPLTVTSAQKNPTAFYLCASTPGQRFEGLFFGSGTQLSVL.

This chain uses TRBV11-2 with TRBJ2-2; D gene unclear. This CDR3 is built from 14 residues. From germline, CDR1 is SGHAT and CDR2 FQNNGV. V dropped 5 bases and J dropped 5 bases, with 12 bases sitting between them. This chain's CDR3 is CASSPRRVTGELFF. CDR3 in DNA: TGTGCCAGCAGCCCGCGTCGGGTTACCGGGGAGCTGTTTTTT.